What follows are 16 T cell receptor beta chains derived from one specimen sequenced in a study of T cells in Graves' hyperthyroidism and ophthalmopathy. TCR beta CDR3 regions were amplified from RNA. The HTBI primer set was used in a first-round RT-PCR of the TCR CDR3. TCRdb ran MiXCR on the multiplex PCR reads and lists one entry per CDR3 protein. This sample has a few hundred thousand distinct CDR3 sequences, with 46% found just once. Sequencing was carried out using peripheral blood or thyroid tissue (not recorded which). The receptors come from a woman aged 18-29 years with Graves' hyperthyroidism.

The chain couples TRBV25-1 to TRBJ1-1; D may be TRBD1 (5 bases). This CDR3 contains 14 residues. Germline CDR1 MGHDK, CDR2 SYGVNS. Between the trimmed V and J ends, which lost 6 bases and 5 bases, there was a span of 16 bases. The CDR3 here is CASSHRDGWTEAFF. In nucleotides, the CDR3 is TGTGCCAGCAGCCACCGGGACGGATGGACTGAAGCTTTCTTT.

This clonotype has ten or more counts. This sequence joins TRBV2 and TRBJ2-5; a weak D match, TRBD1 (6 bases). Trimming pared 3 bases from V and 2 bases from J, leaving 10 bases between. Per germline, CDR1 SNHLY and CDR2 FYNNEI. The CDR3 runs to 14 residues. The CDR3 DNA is TGTGCCAGCAGTGAGGGGGCCGGTCAAGAGACCCAGTACTTC. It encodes CASSEGAGQETQYF. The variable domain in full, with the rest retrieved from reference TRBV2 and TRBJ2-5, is EPEVTQTPSHQVTQMGQEVILRCVPISNHLYFYWYRQILGQKVEFLVSFYNNEISEKSEIFDDQFSVERPDGSNFTLKIRSTKLEDSAMYFCASSEGAGQETQYFGPGTRLLVL.

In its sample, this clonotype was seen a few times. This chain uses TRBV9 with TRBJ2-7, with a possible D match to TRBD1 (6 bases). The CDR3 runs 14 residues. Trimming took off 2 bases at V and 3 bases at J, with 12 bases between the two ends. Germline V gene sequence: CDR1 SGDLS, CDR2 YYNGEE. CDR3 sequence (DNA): TGTGCCAGCAGCGTTGGGACAACAAACTACGAGCAGTACTTC. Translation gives CASSVGTTNYEQYF.

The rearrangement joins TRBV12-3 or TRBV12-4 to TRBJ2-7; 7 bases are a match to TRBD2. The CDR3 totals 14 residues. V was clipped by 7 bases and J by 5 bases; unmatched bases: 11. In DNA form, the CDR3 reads TGTGCCAGCACCCTAGAGCTAGCGGATAACGAGCAGTACTTC. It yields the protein CASTLELADNEQYF.

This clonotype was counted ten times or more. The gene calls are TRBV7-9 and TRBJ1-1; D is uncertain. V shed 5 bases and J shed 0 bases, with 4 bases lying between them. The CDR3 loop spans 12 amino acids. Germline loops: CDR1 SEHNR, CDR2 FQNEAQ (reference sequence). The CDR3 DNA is TGTGCCAGCAGCCAAGTGAACACTGAAGCTTTCTTT. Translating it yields CASSQVNTEAFF.

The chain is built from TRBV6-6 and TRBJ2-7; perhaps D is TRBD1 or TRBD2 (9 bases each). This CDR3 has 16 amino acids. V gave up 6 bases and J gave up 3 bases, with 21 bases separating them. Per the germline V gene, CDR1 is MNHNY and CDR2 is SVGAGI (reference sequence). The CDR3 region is CASRGDRVLAGYEQYF. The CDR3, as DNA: TGTGCCAGCAGAGGGGACAGGGTACTAGCGGGCTACGAGCAGTACTTC.

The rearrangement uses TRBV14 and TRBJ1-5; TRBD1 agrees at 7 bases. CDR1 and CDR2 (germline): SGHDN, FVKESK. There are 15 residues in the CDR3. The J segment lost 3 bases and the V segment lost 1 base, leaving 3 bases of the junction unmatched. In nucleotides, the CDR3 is TGTGCCAGCAGCCAAGGGCAGGGGGACAATCAGCCCCAGCATTTT. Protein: CASSQGQGDNQPQHF.

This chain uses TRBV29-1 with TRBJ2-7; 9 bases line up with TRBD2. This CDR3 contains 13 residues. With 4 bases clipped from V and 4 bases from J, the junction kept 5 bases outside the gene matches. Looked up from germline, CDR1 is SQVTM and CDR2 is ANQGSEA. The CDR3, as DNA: TGCAGCGTTGCGGGCGGGAGGGCATACGAGCAGTACTTC. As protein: CSVAGGRAYEQYF.

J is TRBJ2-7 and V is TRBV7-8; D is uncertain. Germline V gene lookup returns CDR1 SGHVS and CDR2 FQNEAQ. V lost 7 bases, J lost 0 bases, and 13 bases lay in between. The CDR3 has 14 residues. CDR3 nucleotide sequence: TGTGCCAGCACCCCGGGCCTATCCTCCTACGAGCAGTACTTC. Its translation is CASTPGLSSYEQYF.

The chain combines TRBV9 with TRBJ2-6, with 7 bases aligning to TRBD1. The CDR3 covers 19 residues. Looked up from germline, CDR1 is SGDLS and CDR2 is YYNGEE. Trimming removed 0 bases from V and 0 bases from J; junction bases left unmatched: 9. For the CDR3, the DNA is TGTGCCAGCAGCGTAGTCGAGGGGGCGTACTTCTCTGGGGCCAACGTCCTGACTTTC. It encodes CASSVVEGAYFSGANVLTF. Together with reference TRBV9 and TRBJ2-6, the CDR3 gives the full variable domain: DSGVTQTPKHLITATGQRVTLRCSPRSGDLSVYWYQQSLDQGLQFLIQYYNGEERAKGNILERFSAQQFPDLHSELNLSSLELGDSALYFCASSVVEGAYFSGANVLTFGAGSRLTVL.

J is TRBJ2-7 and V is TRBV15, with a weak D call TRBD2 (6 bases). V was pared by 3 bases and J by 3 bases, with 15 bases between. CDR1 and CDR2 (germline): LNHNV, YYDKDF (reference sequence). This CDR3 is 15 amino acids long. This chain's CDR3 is CATSSVVAAGYEQYF. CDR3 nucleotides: TGTGCCACCAGCAGTGTGGTAGCGGCCGGCTACGAGCAGTACTTC. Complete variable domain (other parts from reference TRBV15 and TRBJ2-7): DAMVIQNPRYQVTQFGKPVTLSCSQTLNHNVMYWYQQKSSQAPKLLFHYYDKDFNNEADTPDNFQSRRPNTSFCFLDIRSPGLGDTAMYLCATSSVVAAGYEQYFGPGTRLTVT.

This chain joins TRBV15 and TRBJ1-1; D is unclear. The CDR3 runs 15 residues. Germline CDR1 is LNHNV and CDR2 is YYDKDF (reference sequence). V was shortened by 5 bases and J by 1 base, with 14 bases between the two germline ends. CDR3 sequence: CATSHIGGENTEAFF. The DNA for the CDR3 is TGTGCCACCAGCCACATCGGCGGGGAGAACACTGAAGCTTTCTTT.

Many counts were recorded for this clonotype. In DNA, the CDR3 is TGTGCCAGCAGTGTGGCAGGGGGGCCCTATGGCTACACCTTC. Amino acids: CASSVAGGPYGYTF. The chain combines TRBV2 with TRBJ1-2; 7 nucleotides match TRBD1. The CDR3 has 14 residues. In germline, CDR1 is SNHLY, CDR2 FYNNEI. The ends lost 4 bases at V and 4 bases at J; junction bases unmatched: 6.

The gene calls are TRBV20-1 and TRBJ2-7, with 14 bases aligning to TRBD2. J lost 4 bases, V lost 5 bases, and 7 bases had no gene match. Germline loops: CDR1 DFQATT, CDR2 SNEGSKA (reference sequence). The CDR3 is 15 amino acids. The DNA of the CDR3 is TGCAGTGCTCCGGGACTAGCGGGAGTCAATTACGAGCAGTACTTC. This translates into CSAPGLAGVNYEQYF.

The CDR3 nucleotides are TGCAGCGTTGCAGGGAACGATGGCTACACCTTC. Protein sequence: CSVAGNDGYTF. This chain links TRBV29-1 with TRBJ1-2; D is perhaps TRBD1 (5 bases). Between the trimmed V and J ends, which lost 4 bases and 6 bases, there was a span of 9 bases. The CDR3 is 11 residues long. Germline V gene lookup returns CDR1 SQVTM and CDR2 ANQGSEA.

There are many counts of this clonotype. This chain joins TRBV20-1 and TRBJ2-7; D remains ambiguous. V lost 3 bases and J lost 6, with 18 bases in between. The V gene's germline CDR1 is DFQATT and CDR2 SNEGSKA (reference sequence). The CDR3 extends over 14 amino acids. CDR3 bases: TGCAGTGCTAGGGTCGTGGGAAGCGATGGCGAGCAGTACTTC. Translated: CSARVVGSDGEQYF.